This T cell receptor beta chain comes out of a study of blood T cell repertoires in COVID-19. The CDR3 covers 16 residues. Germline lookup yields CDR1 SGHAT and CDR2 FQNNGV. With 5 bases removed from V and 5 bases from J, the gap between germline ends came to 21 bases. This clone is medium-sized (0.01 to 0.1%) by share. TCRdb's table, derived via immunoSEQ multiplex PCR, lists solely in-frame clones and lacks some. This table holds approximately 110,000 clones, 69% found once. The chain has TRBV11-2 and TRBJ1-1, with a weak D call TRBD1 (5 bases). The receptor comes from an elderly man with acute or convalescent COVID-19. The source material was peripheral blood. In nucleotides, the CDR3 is TGTGCCAGCAGCGTAAGGTTCGGGGCGGGAGGAACTGAAGCTTTCTTT. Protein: CASSVRFGAGGTEAFF.